Below, 13 T cell receptor beta chains from the same sample are listed, as sequenced in a study of CD8+ T cells in alopecia areata (dated by TCRdb to 2016 to 2018). The library was built by means of the immunoSEQ multiplex PCR assay. To provide template for TCR sequencing, every sample had RNA extracted and reverse transcribed into cDNA. As stored in TCRdb, this immuneACCESS dataset retains in-frame rearrangements with V and J assigned. A fraction of the clones does not appear; measured against another copy, unresolved V genes explain less than half of the discrepancy, and the remainder lacks a known reason. The table for this sample lists roughly 97,000 clones; roughly two fifths of them were counted only once. Clones ranked in the top ten supply around 1.5% of the sample. Material: CD4+ T cells sorted from blood. The receptor source for this set is a human donor with alopecia areata.

The chain employs TRBV29-1 and TRBJ2-2, with a tentative D call TRBD1 (5 bases). Per the germline V gene, CDR1 is SQVTM and CDR2 is ANQGSEA. CDR3 size: 14 residues. V was pared by 4 bases and J by 4 bases, with 13 bases between. DNA for the CDR3: TGCAGCGTTGCACAGGCGGTGGGCACCGGGGAGCTGTTTTTT. Encoded protein: CSVAQAVGTGELFF.

The CDR3 DNA follows: TGCGCCAGCAGCCAGGGACTAGCGGTCCAAGAGACCCAGTACTTC. Translating gives CASSQGLAVQETQYF. The chain couples TRBV4-3 to TRBJ2-5; 11 bases map to TRBD2. The CDR3 is 15 residues long. Germline loops: CDR1 LGHNA, CDR2 YSLEER. V was clipped by 3 bases and J by 1 base; unmatched bases: 1.

The V and J genes are TRBV30 and TRBJ1-1; D is ambiguous. The CDR3 has 19 residues. V gave up 3 bases and J gave up 3 bases, with 29 bases separating them. CDR1 and CDR2 (germline): GTSNPN, SVGIG (reference sequence). Here the CDR3 DNA reads TGTGCCTGGAGAGGTGTTTTCGGGGATTTAACCTCGGAACACACTGAAGCTTTCTTT. This translates into CAWRGVFGDLTSEHTEAFF. The full variable domain, its missing parts supplied by reference TRBV30 and TRBJ1-1, is SQTIHQWPATLVQPVGSPLSLECTVEGTSNPNLYWYRQAAGRGLQLLFYSVGIGQISSEVPQNLSASRPQDRQFILSSKKLLLSDSGFYLCAWRGVFGDLTSEHTEAFFGQGTRLTVV.

This chain uses TRBV29-1 with TRBJ2-4, with 10 bases that match TRBD1. The CDR3 is 18 residues long. V lost 6 bases, J lost 0 bases, and 14 bases stayed unmatched. In germline, CDR1 is SQVTM, CDR2 ANQGSEA. CDR3 nucleotide sequence: TGCAGCGTGACCGAATGGACAGGGGGTTTCCTAGCCAAAAACATTCAGTACTTC. Protein sequence: CSVTEWTGGFLAKNIQYF.

This sequence joins TRBV6-5 and TRBJ2-5, with a weak D call TRBD1 (6 bases). There are 14 residues in the CDR3. Per germline, CDR1 MNHEY and CDR2 SVGAGI. V lost 4 bases and J lost 4, with 13 bases in between. The CDR3 is CASSFTGKGETQYF. The DNA for the CDR3 is TGTGCCAGCAGTTTTACAGGGAAGGGAGAGACCCAGTACTTC.

In this sample, this clone turned up once. The chain joins TRBV4-1 to TRBJ2-1; 12 positions match TRBD2. Germline V gives CDR1 MGHRA, CDR2 YSYEKL. V dropped 3 bases and J dropped 8; count of bases not matched to a gene: 11. The CDR3 is 17 amino acids. Here the CDR3 DNA reads TGCGCCAGCAGCCAGGACCAGTCTAGCGGGGGGGCCTATGAGCAGTTCTTC. Protein: CASSQDQSSGGAYEQFF.

This clone was counted between two and nine times. The chain has TRBV30 and TRBJ1-2, with D possibly TRBD1 on 6 matching bases. V was pared by 3 bases and J by 3 bases, with 11 bases between. The CDR3 length is 13 residues. CDR1 is GTSNPN, CDR2 SVGIG, per germline (reference sequence). The CDR3 region has the DNA TGTGCCTGGAGAATCGCAGGGGACTATGGCTACACCTTC. Protein: CAWRIAGDYGYTF.

This rearrangement joins TRBV28 to TRBJ2-7, with TRBD2 as a possible D gene (6 bases). The V gene's germline CDR1 is MDHEN and CDR2 SYDVKM. The CDR3 sequence is 14 residues long. With 6 bases removed from V and 8 bases from J, the gap between germline ends came to 20 bases. In nucleotides, the CDR3 is TGTGCCAGCAGATCTAGCGACTCCCCTGGGAAGCAGTACTTC. Its protein product is CASRSSDSPGKQYF.

The V gene is TRBV28, the J gene TRBJ2-5; D is ambiguous. Germline CDR1 reads MDHEN; CDR2 reads SYDVKM. The V and J ends lost 4 bases and 4 bases respectively, with 7 bases between them. The CDR3 extends over 12 amino acids. The CDR3 bases are TGTGCCAGCAGTTCGAGGAGAGAGACCCAGTACTTC. This translates into CASSSRRETQYF.

This clone was detected a few times. The chain recombines TRBV23-1 with TRBJ1-1; no definite D call. TRBV23-1 is flagged as an ORF with uncertain function. The CDR3 length is 19 residues. Trimming left V 0 bases short and J 0 bases short, with 20 bases between. The CDR3: CASSQSCLLRWPMNTEAFF. In nucleotides, the CDR3 is TGCGCCAGCAGTCAATCGTGCCTCCTCCGGTGGCCCATGAACACTGAAGCTTTCTTT.

This rearrangement joins TRBV28 to TRBJ1-5; D is unclear. This CDR3 is 11 amino acids long. The V gene lost 2 bases and the J gene lost 7 bases, with 3 bases spanning the gap. Germline assignment: CDR1 MDHEN and CDR2 SYDVKM. This CDR3 is CASSLGQPQHF. CDR3 DNA sequence: TGTGCCAGCAGTTTAGGACAGCCCCAGCATTTT.

This clone was seen more than once but under ten times. The V gene is TRBV7-8, the J gene TRBJ2-1, with D maybe TRBD2 (6 bases). Germline CDR1 is SGHVS and CDR2 is FQNEAQ. The CDR3 extends over 17 amino acids. V lost 1 base and J 5 bases, leaving 18 bases between the germline ends. The CDR3 protein is CASSLVGGARKHNEQFF. The DNA for the CDR3 is TGTGCCAGCAGCTTAGTAGGAGGGGCGCGGAAGCACAATGAGCAGTTCTTC.

V and J are TRBV30 and TRBJ1-5; D gene ambiguous. Germline V gene data show CDR1 as GTSNPN and CDR2 as SVGIG (reference sequence). The CDR3 runs to 12 residues. Deletions cut 2 bases from V and 5 bases from J, with 7 bases between. CDR3 sequence: CAWSMEHQPQHF. CDR3 nucleotide sequence: TGTGCCTGGAGTATGGAACATCAGCCCCAGCATTTT.